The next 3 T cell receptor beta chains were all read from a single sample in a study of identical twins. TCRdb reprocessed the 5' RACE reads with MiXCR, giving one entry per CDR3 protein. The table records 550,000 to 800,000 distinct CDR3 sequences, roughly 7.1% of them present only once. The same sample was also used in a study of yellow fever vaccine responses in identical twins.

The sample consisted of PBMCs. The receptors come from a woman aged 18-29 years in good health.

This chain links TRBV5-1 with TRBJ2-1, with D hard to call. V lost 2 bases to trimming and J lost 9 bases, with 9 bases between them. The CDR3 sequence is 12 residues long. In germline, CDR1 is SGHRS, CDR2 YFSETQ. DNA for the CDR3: TGCGCCAGCAGCTTCTCGAACCGTGAGCAGTTCTTC. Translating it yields CASSFSNREQFF.

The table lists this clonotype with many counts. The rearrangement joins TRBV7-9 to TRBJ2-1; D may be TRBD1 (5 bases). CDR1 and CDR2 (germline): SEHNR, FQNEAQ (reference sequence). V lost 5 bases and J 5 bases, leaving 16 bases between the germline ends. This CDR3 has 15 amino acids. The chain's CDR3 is CASSPHLTGDNEQFF. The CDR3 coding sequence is TGTGCCAGCAGCCCACATCTTACAGGCGACAATGAGCAGTTCTTC.

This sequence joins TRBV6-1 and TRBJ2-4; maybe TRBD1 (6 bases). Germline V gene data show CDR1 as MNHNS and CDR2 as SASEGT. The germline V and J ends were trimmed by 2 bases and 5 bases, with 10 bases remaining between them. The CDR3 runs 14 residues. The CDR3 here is CASSESTGQNIQYF. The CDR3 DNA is TGTGCCAGCAGTGAATCGACAGGCCAAAACATTCAGTACTTC.